This T cell receptor beta chain was captured by sequencing in a study of blood T cell repertoires in COVID-19. Sequencing used immunoSEQ multiplex PCR; TCRdb keeps in-frame clones, though not all of them. The sample yields some 200,000 clones, approximately 85% seen once. V lost 1 base, J lost 1 base, and 6 bases stayed unmatched. Germline V gene data show CDR1 as LGHNA and CDR2 as YNFKEQ. This CDR3 spans 16 amino acids. Sequenced: peripheral blood. The receptor was derived from a woman in her 70s with COVID-19, enrolled during active disease. The chain employs TRBV4-2 and TRBJ1-2; 7 nucleotides match TRBD1. The CDR3 nucleotides read TGTGCCAGCAGCCAAGGACAGGGCTATATTAACTATGGCTACACCTTC. Its translation: CASSQGQGYINYGYTF.